This T cell receptor beta chain was identified in a study of early T cells in non-severe SARS-CoV-2 infection (dated by TCRdb to 2020 to 2022). In terms of the full investigation: TCR sequencing used bulk RNA from unsorted whole blood, so alpha and beta chains could not be paired.

About this clonotype: Its specific antigen is unknown. Within one base of it there is no much larger clone, and no base qualities were kept.

V drops 6 bases and J drops 5 bases, leaving 20 bases in between. The CDR3 sequence holds 15 residues, the cysteine and phenylalanine included. Only the CDR3 part of the read is kept: 45 bases, read in frame from the first base. The germline V gene specifies MDHEN as CDR1 and SYDVKM as CDR2. The investigation overall reported the following: VDJdb matching was skewed toward anti-spike CD8 responses and likely underestimated virus-specific expansions, missing private and CD4 specificities.

A case-control design nested within a healthcare worker cohort in London, UK, was used, with weekly nasopharyngeal swab PCR tests and blood sampling performed. Healthcare workers were recruited between 23 and 31 March 2020, during the week of the UK lockdown, and were followed weekly for up to roughly 16 weeks. The library was built by means of 5' RACE. The sample was run on a NextSeq 500. The TCR library protocol attached unique molecular identifiers to individual cDNA molecules to correct for sequencing error and PCR bias. Both TCR alpha and beta chains were sequenced, and tight co-correlation was observed between alpha and beta sequence abundances in each sample. The paper's processing steps were these. Decombinator V4 was used to perform V gene, J gene and CDR3 annotation of TCR sequences. Expanded TCRs were defined as changing significantly between any two time points under a Poisson model with p below 0.0001. TCR abundances were normalised to the total number of TCRs sequenced per sample and were expressed as counts per million. MAIT TCRs were defined by TRAV1-2 paired with TRAJ12, TRAJ20 or TRAJ33, and iNKT TCRs by TRAV10 paired with TRAJ18. A search of VDJdb, accessed on 1 November 2021, was run for TCRs annotated to CMV, EBV and SARS-CoV-2, with TCRs annotated for multiple antigens excluded. TCRdb reprocessing: public reads trimmed at Q25 with fastp, clones called with MiXCR, in-frame beta chains kept. Each record represents a unique CDR3 protein, reported with the most common genes and DNA among its rows. These V and J calls derive from TCRdb rather than the authors' analysis. In this sample the table shows fewer than 55,000 distinct CDR3 sequences, 9.5% to 12% of which occur a single time. Over 10% of the sample belongs to the ten largest clones.

This TCR derives from an adult who was a healthcare worker with PCR-confirmed SARS-CoV-2 infection or an uninfected control (not recorded which). The chain uses TRBV28 and TRBJ2-7; the D gene may be TRBD1 or TRBD2, since each aligns over 6 bases. Sequencing was performed on whole blood. This receptor carries the CDR3 CASRKGGGVGHEQYF. The sequence in DNA is TGTGCCAGCAGAAAAGGAGGGGGAGTAGGGCACGAGCAGTACTTC.